Described below is a single T cell receptor (beta chain) sequence and its context. Which antigen it targets is not known. Qualities for individual bases were not recorded, and no much larger clone is one base off. Taken from the germline V gene, the CDR1 and CDR2 loops are SGHRS and YFSETQ. V loses 3 bases of germline sequence and J loses 0 bases, and the interval between the two ends is 12 bases. The CDR3 holds 15 amino acids from the cysteine to the phenylalanine. CDR3 DNA is the only sequence kept; it has 45 bases, read in frame from the first base. The CDR3 regions of human TCRbeta chains were subjected to immunosequencing. The paper's processing steps were these. TCRs in the repertoires were compared against a reference library of SARS-CoV-2-specific TCRs that had been generated with the MIRA antigen-specificity platform. Breadth was defined as the fraction of unique TCRs that were SARS-CoV-2-associated, and depth was defined as the fraction of total T cells that were SARS-CoV-2-associated. Using the MIRA data, each spike-specific TCR was mapped to the spike region that the TCR reacts to and placed in a CD4 or CD8 class. Log10-transformed breadth and depth values were compared by one-way ANOVA with Sidak's multiple comparisons tests. In its TCRdb copy, this immuneACCESS table keeps in-frame sequences only and misses some clones. Where compared with another copy, unresolved V genes explain less than half of these, and the others have no known cause. V and J calls and clone size are those listed in that table; D and trimming were worked out from the DNA. In this sample the table shows around 110,000 clones, 75% to 90% of which occur a single time. Approximately 4% of the sample is taken by the ten largest.

The time point label, read with the paper, signifies: baseline before first vaccination. The vaccinee samples were drawn from two UK trials, COV001 and COV002, one of which was a single-blind randomized controlled phase 2/3 trial testing AZD1222 (ChAdOx1 nCoV-19) in healthy adults. Trial participant PBMC samples were collected at day 0 and day 28 after the second dose for TCRbeta chain sequencing. This specimen comes from a study of T cell responses to AZD1222 COVID-19 vaccine (dated by TCRdb to the early 2020s). With regard to the full study: AZD1222 recipients given second doses at about 4 weeks or at about 12 weeks were pooled, since spike-specific TCR depth and breadth were not found to differ between the two schedules. Enrollment into the trials was organized by age into subgroups of 18-55, 56-69 and 70-plus years, and those subgroups contained about 150, 27 and 61 TCR-sequenced participants, respectively. A total of about 250 trial participants underwent TCR sequencing, of whom under 220 had received two doses of AZD1222 and about 26 had received two doses of the MenACWY control vaccine. Paper-wide results and their limitations: Most participants were white British and females outnumbered males, and the authors suggested that clonal diversity may have been underestimated. In the small 56-69-year group, the increase in depth fell short of significance, most likely because of low power. After two AZD1222 doses, spike-specific TCR breadth and depth were significantly higher than at day 0 and than in MenACWY recipients. Reportedly, almost half of the unique spike-specific TCRs recognized epitopes lying outside the regions that are mutated in the B.1.351 and B.1.1.7 variants. The vaccine-associated CD4 TCRs covered the entire spike protein, and the dominant responses fell in regions 160-218 and 743-854. Conclusions about previously exposed vaccinees are limited, since just a handful of AZD1222 recipients were seropositive for SARS-CoV-2 at baseline. Because no samples from the day 14 peak response were available, repertoires could be characterized only after the peak T cell response.

The receptor comes from an adult in good health. The chain employs TRBV5-1 and TRBJ2-5; no confident D gene assignment can be made. The sample consisted of peripheral blood, taken on day 0 of AZD1222 vaccination. The DNA sequence is TGCGCCAGCAGCTCCGCCCCGACCTACCAAGAGACCCAGTACTTC. Protein translation: CASSSAPTYQETQYF.